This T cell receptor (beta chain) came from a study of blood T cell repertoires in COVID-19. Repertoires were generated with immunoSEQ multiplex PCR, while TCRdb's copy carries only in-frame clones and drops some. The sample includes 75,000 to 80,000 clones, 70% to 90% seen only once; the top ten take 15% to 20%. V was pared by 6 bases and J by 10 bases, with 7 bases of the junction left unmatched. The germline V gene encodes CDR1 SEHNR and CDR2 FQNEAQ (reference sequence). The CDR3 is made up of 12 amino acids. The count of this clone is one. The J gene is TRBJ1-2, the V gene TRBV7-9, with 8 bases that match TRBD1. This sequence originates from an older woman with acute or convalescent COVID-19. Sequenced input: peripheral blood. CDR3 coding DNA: TGTGCCAGCAGACTACGACAGGGGCACTACACCTTC. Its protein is CASRLRQGHYTF.